These 23 T cell receptor beta chains were all obtained from the same sample, sequenced in a study of post-analysis software for immune sequencing data. Study-level findings and limits: Five TRBV segments appeared more often in patients than in controls, and TRBV5-6, TRBV5-1 and TRBV20-1 were among these.

These receptors' antigens are unknown. The TCR beta cDNA libraries contained unique molecular identifiers. TCRdb re-called the PCR reads through MiXCR, storing one row per CDR3 protein. The sample includes about 820,000 distinct CDR3 sequences, about 50% of them seen just once. Sequencing was done on a sample of blood. The receptors come from a girl aged 5-17 years with multiple sclerosis.

The chain employs TRBV7-3 and TRBJ2-7; TRBD2 matches at 7 bases. V shed 0 bases, J shed 0 bases, and the junction held 2 bases outside the gene matches. The CDR3 spans 15 residues. Germline assignment: CDR1 SGHTA and CDR2 FQGTGA. The CDR3 coding sequence is TGTGCCAGCAGCTTAACAACGGGAGGCTCCTACGAGCAGTACTTC. Translated: CASSLTTGGSYEQYF.

This clonotype came up once. A read error may account for a junction end that differs from germline. This chain connects TRBV2 to TRBJ1-2, with 7 bases fitting TRBD1. There are 15 residues in the CDR3. Germline CDR1 is SNHLY and CDR2 is FYNNEI. The CDR3 is CPSRVDRQSDYGYTF. The CDR3 region has the DNA TGTCCCAGCAGAGTGGACAGGCAAAGCGACTATGGCTACACCTTC.

The chain carries TRBV12-3 or TRBV12-4 and TRBJ1-1, with 7 nucleotides matching TRBD1. The V segment lost 7 bases and the J segment 3 bases; nucleotides outside the gene matches: 5. The CDR3 has 13 residues. CDR3 in amino acids: CASNDRVDTEAFF. CDR3 in DNA: TGTGCCAGCAACGACAGGGTTGACACTGAAGCTTTCTTT.

This clonotype was seen a few times. In DNA form, the CDR3 reads TGTGCCAGCAGCCAGGGGCTCGGGCAGGGGGCCTACGAGCAGTACTTC. Amino acids: CASSQGLGQGAYEQYF. The chain carries TRBV3-1 and TRBJ2-7; 7 nucleotides align to TRBD1. The length of the CDR3 is 16 residues. Per the germline V gene, CDR1 is LGHDT and CDR2 is YNNKEL (reference sequence). Trimming cost V 3 bases and J 2 bases; bases outside gene matches: 10.

The chain is built from TRBV5-6 and TRBJ2-3, with TRBD1 matching 9 bases. The CDR3 covers 14 residues. CDR1 and CDR2 (germline): SGHDT, YYEEEE. V was clipped by 4 bases and J by 6 bases; unmatched bases: 6. The CDR3 region is CASSLRDRVDTQYF. CDR3 coding DNA: TGTGCCAGCAGCCTCCGGGACAGGGTGGATACGCAGTATTTT.

V is TRBV20-1 and J is TRBJ2-3; 8 bases align to TRBD2. The CDR3 consists of 14 residues. V trimming: 1 base; J trimming: 2 bases; junction bases outside the gene matches: 2. CDR1 is DFQATT and CDR2 is SNEGSKA in the germline V gene (reference sequence). The CDR3 loop is CSARAGGATDTQYF. In nucleotides, the CDR3 is TGCAGTGCTAGAGCCGGGGGGGCCACAGATACGCAGTATTTT.

The genes are TRBV12-3 or TRBV12-4 and TRBJ2-7; D uncertain. The CDR3 extends over 12 amino acids. Trimming took off 5 bases at V and 0 bases at J, with 5 bases between the two ends. CDR3: CASSPFSYEQYF. DNA for the CDR3: TGTGCCAGCAGTCCTTTCTCCTACGAGCAGTACTTC.

This clonotype was counted between two and nine times. The chain carries TRBV12-3 or TRBV12-4 and TRBJ2-1; D is perhaps TRBD2 (6 bases). V was cut by 4 bases and J by 9 bases, with 10 bases left in between. This CDR3 contains 12 residues. The CDR3 DNA reads TGTGCCAGCAGTTGGGGACTCGTTGAGCAGTTCTTC. Translated, it gives CASSWGLVEQFF.

The chain links TRBV7-9 to TRBJ2-4, with D unresolved. The J call may be incorrect, as the DNA end agrees better with TRBJ2-7. Per germline, CDR1 SEHNR and CDR2 FQNEAQ (reference sequence). The CDR3 is made up of 12 amino acids. The CDR3 reads CASTARPYEQYF. The CDR3, as DNA: TGTGCCAGCACGGCCAGACCCTACGAGCAGTACTTC.

The J gene is TRBJ1-4, the V gene TRBV29-1; no firm D call. This CDR3 spans 14 amino acids. V lost 4 bases and J lost 4, with 13 bases in between. CDR1 SQVTM and CDR2 ANQGSEA come from the germline V gene. The CDR3 DNA follows: TGCAGCGTTGGAGCTGGGTACGGTAATGAAAAACTGTTTTTT. Residues: CSVGAGYGNEKLFF.

The V and J genes are TRBV9 and TRBJ2-7; D remains unclear. CDR1 SGDLS and CDR2 YYNGEE come from the germline V gene. V was trimmed by 0 bases and J by 3 bases, leaving 16 bases between them. The CDR3 length is 16 residues. CDR3 in amino acids: CASSVAVSAGLYEQYF. As DNA, the CDR3 is TGTGCCAGCAGCGTAGCTGTGTCAGCCGGCCTCTACGAGCAGTACTTC.

This clonotype was observed a few times. The gene calls are TRBV20-1 and TRBJ2-5; TRBD1 agrees at 10 bases. V gave up 7 bases and J gave up 5 bases; unmatched junction bases: 10. The length of the CDR3 is 14 residues. Germline V gene lookup returns CDR1 DFQATT and CDR2 SNEGSKA (reference sequence). CDR3 protein: CSVGTGERWETQYF. The CDR3 DNA reads as TGCAGTGTGGGGACAGGGGAAAGGTGGGAGACCCAGTACTTC.

The chain is built from TRBV29-1 and TRBJ1-1, with a possible D match to TRBD1 (6 bases). Trimming stripped 6 bases from V and 1 base from J, with 15 bases between. The CDR3 extends over 14 amino acids. Germline V gene lookup returns CDR1 SQVTM and CDR2 ANQGSEA. CDR3 in amino acids: CSVVNRAGNTEAFF. CDR3 coding DNA: TGCAGCGTGGTAAACAGGGCTGGGAACACTGAAGCTTTCTTT.

This chain uses TRBV2 with TRBJ2-7; unclear D gene. The CDR3 spans 14 residues. The V end was cut by 4 bases, the J end by 0 bases, with 10 bases between. From germline, CDR1 is SNHLY and CDR2 FYNNEI. The CDR3 loop reads CASSVRRASYEQYF. Written as DNA, the CDR3 is TGTGCCAGCAGTGTCCGTAGGGCCTCCTACGAGCAGTACTTC. Full variable domain (outside the CDR3, taken from reference TRBV2 and TRBJ2-7): EPEVTQTPSHQVTQMGQEVILRCVPISNHLYFYWYRQILGQKVEFLVSFYNNEISEKSEIFDDQFSVERPDGSNFTLKIRSTKLEDSAMYFCASSVRRASYEQYFGPGTRLTVT.

The rearrangement joins TRBV9 to TRBJ2-3; 8 bases agree with TRBD1. The germline CDR1 and CDR2 sequences are SGDLS and YYNGEE. Trimming at V came to 4 bases and at J to 9 bases, leaving 10 bases not matched to a gene. The CDR3 spans 14 residues. CDR3 protein: CASSLDRGRTTQYF. In nucleotides, the CDR3 is TGTGCCAGCAGCCTCGACAGGGGACGGACCACGCAGTATTTT. The variable domain in full, with the rest retrieved from reference TRBV9 and TRBJ2-3, is DSGVTQTPKHLITATGQRVTLRCSPRSGDLSVYWYQQSLDQGLQFLIQYYNGEERAKGNILERFSAQQFPDLHSELNLSSLELGDSALYFCASSLDRGRTTQYFGPGTRLTVL.

V usage is TRBV29-1 and J usage is TRBJ2-3; maybe TRBD2 (6 bases). Germline CDR1 is SQVTM and CDR2 is ANQGSEA. The CDR3 has 16 residues. Trimming pared 6 bases from V and 0 bases from J, leaving 19 bases between. The CDR3 protein is CSVAGPPSDSTDTQYF. DNA of the CDR3: TGCAGCGTGGCCGGCCCTCCTAGCGATAGCACAGATACGCAGTATTTT.

CDR3 in amino acids: CASIPVPRGTEAFF. The CDR3 DNA follows: TGTGCCAGCATCCCAGTACCGAGGGGGACTGAAGCTTTCTTT. The chain links TRBV6-5 to TRBJ1-1; D is possibly TRBD1 (6 bases). From germline, CDR1 is MNHEY and CDR2 SVGAGI. V lost 7 bases to trimming and J lost 5 bases, with 17 bases between them. The CDR3 totals 14 residues.

V usage is TRBV27 and J usage is TRBJ1-2; D perhaps matches TRBD1 (5 bases). The V end lost 5 bases, the J end lost 4 bases, and 11 bases lay between the germline ends. Germline V gene sequence: CDR1 MNHEY, CDR2 SMNVEV (reference sequence). The CDR3 covers 13 residues. The CDR3 region has the DNA TGTGCCAGCAGTAAAGACAGCCTCTATGGCTACACCTTC. Its protein product is CASSKDSLYGYTF.

This clonotype turned up a few times. The genes are TRBV5-1 and TRBJ2-7, with TRBD2 as a possible D gene (5 bases). The CDR3 contains 14 residues. Germline lookup yields CDR1 SGHRS and CDR2 YFSETQ. The V end lost 4 bases, the J end lost 5 bases, and 16 bases lay between the germline ends. This CDR3 is CASSPTPGVNEQYF. The CDR3 bases are TGCGCCAGCAGCCCCACCCCCGGGGTCAACGAGCAGTACTTC.

The V and J genes are TRBV20-1 and TRBJ2-4; TRBD2 aligns across 7 bases. Germline CDR1 is DFQATT and CDR2 is SNEGSKA (reference sequence). The V and J ends lost 6 bases and 13 bases, in that order; junction bases with no gene match: 12. This CDR3 is 12 amino acids long. Written as DNA, the CDR3 is TGCAGTGCCGATCTTAAGCGGGATTCACAGTACTTC. As protein: CSADLKRDSQYF.

The chain uses TRBV20-1 and TRBJ2-1; 14 bases map to TRBD2. Looked up from germline, CDR1 is DFQATT and CDR2 is SNEGSKA (reference sequence). This CDR3 has 13 residues. The CDR3 DNA reads TGCGGTGGACTAGCGGGAGGTGACAATGAGCAGTTCTTC. Translating gives CGGLAGGDNEQFF.

This chain links TRBV5-1 with TRBJ2-7; 7 nucleotides align to TRBD2. The trim removed 3 bases at V and 5 bases at J, leaving 5 bases unmatched. This CDR3 contains 13 residues. Germline lookup yields CDR1 SGHRS and CDR2 YFSETQ. This CDR3 is CASSSGTKNEQYF. The CDR3 nucleotides are TGCGCCAGCAGCTCCGGGACTAAAAACGAGCAGTACTTC.

The CDR3 reads CASSPTSGRAENEQFF. CDR3 DNA: TGTGCCAGCAGCCCGACTAGCGGGAGGGCCGAAAATGAGCAGTTCTTC. The chain carries TRBV7-3 and TRBJ2-1; 14 bases align to TRBD2. J gave up 7 bases and V 5 bases, and 7 bases lay outside the gene matches. Germline V CDR1 and CDR2: SGHTA, FQGTGA. This CDR3 is built from 16 residues.